Listed here are 24 T cell receptor beta chains from one sample, sequenced in a study of identifying expanded T cells in peripheral blood. Libraries were prepared by immunoSEQ multiplex PCR; TCRdb keeps only in-frame clonotypes and omits some of them. The sample contains about 84,000 clones, approximately 84% of which appear only once. Sequenced input: blood. The receptors were gathered from a person between 18 and 69 years old in good health.

This rearrangement joins TRBV18 to TRBJ1-1; tentative D call: TRBD1 (6 bases). CDR1 is KGHSH and CDR2 is LQKENI in the germline V gene. V lost 5 bases and J 5 bases, leaving 12 bases between the germline ends. The CDR3 sequence is 13 residues long. The CDR3 DNA reads as TGTGCCAGCTCAAGAAACAGGGATACTGAAGCTTTCTTT. Translated, it gives CASSRNRDTEAFF.

The V call is TRBV14, the J call TRBJ1-1; D is unclear. Germline V gene data show CDR1 as SGHDN and CDR2 as FVKESK. Trimming stripped 7 bases from V and 11 bases from J, with 17 bases between. The CDR3 has 12 residues. The CDR3 is CASTKGGSPAFF. DNA for the CDR3: TGTGCCAGCACCAAGGGCGGGAGTCCGGCTTTCTTT.

The V call is TRBV7-2, the J call TRBJ1-3; a possible D gene is TRBD1 (6 bases). Germline CDR1 reads SGHTA; CDR2 reads FQGNSA. V was pared by 6 bases and J by 4 bases, with 10 bases between. CDR3 size: 13 residues. CDR3 DNA sequence: TGTGCCAGCAGAAGAGGACAGGGAAACACCATATATTTT. Its translation is CASRRGQGNTIYF.

The chain is built from TRBV7-2 and TRBJ2-5; 15 bases fit TRBD2. Unmatched junction bases numbered 6, after V lost 6 bases and J lost 4 bases. The CDR3 has 16 amino acids. From germline, CDR1 is SGHTA and CDR2 FQGNSA. The DNA for the CDR3 is TGTGCCAGCAGAATCGGGACTAGCGGGGGGATAGAGACCCAGTACTTC. Residues: CASRIGTSGGIETQYF.

The J gene is TRBJ1-1, the V gene TRBV18; D might be TRBD1 (5 bases). The germline V gene has CDR1 KGHSH and CDR2 LQKENI. The CDR3 length is 13 residues. V was pared by 4 bases and J by 8 bases, with 14 bases between. Written as DNA, the CDR3 is TGTGCCAGCTCACAGATAGGGACCGCCGAAGCTTTCTTT. Translated: CASSQIGTAEAFF.

This clone has more than one count but fewer than ten. V usage is TRBV6-1 and J usage is TRBJ1-2, with 8 bases fitting TRBD1. The CDR3 is 13 residues long. Germline V gives CDR1 MNHNS, CDR2 SASEGT. After removal of 1 base from V and 5 bases from J, the junction contained 0 bases not matched to a gene. This chain's CDR3 is CASSEDRGYGYTF. As DNA, the CDR3 is TGTGCCAGCAGTGAAGACAGGGGGTATGGCTACACCTTC.

As DNA, the CDR3 is TGTGCCAGCCGCCAGGAGACCCAGTACTTC. Translating it yields CASRQETQYF. The rearrangement joins TRBV2 to TRBJ2-5; no definite D call. The CDR3 runs to 10 residues. Germline CDR1 reads SNHLY; CDR2 reads FYNNEI. V was trimmed by 8 bases and J by 5 bases, leaving 6 bases between them. The whole variable domain, filled in from reference TRBV2 and TRBJ2-5, reads EPEVTQTPSHQVTQMGQEVILRCVPISNHLYFYWYRQILGQKVEFLVSFYNNEISEKSEIFDDQFSVERPDGSNFTLKIRSTKLEDSAMYFCASRQETQYFGPGTRLLVL.

This rearrangement joins TRBV7-7 to TRBJ1-2; D remains ambiguous. Between the trimmed V and J ends, which lost 6 bases and 4 bases, there was a span of 12 bases. Per germline, CDR1 SSHAT and CDR2 FNYEAQ (reference sequence). The CDR3 consists of 13 residues. The CDR3 DNA sequence: TGTGCCAGCAGTCCACTTGGGTCCTATGGCTACACCTTC. Amino acid sequence: CASSPLGSYGYTF.

The chain uses TRBV6-6 and TRBJ1-4; D is unresolved. In germline, CDR1 is MNHNY, CDR2 SVGAGI (reference sequence). CDR3 length: 16 amino acids. Trimming removed 5 bases at V and 4 bases at J, with 17 bases between. The DNA of the CDR3 is TGTGCCAGCAGTAGTATCCGGGAAGACGGTAATGAAAAACTGTTTTTT. This sequence encodes CASSSIREDGNEKLFF.

V gene TRBV11-2 combines with J gene TRBJ1-1; D remains ambiguous. CDR1 SGHAT and CDR2 FQNNGV come from the germline V gene. This CDR3 is 15 amino acids long. Deletions cut 0 bases from V and 0 bases from J, with 8 bases between. CDR3 loop: CASSLEERMNTEAFF. For the CDR3, the DNA is TGTGCCAGCAGCTTAGAAGAACGGATGAACACTGAAGCTTTCTTT.

The chain carries TRBV4-1 and TRBJ1-1; D gene uncertain. CDR1 is MGHRA, CDR2 YSYEKL, per germline. Between the trimmed V and J ends, which lost 1 base and 3 bases, there was a span of 9 bases. This CDR3 is built from 14 residues. The CDR3 sequence is CASSQGGPYTEAFF. CDR3 coding DNA: TGCGCCAGCAGCCAAGGAGGACCGTACACTGAAGCTTTCTTT.

This clone was counted a single time. For the CDR3, the DNA is TGTGCCAGCAGTGAAACCTTGGAACCCCCGAATCAGCCCCAGCATTTT. This translates into CASSETLEPPNQPQHF. The chain has TRBV6-1 and TRBJ1-5, with unresolved D. The CDR3 covers 16 residues. Trimming removed 2 bases from V and 4 bases from J, with 15 bases in between. Germline CDR1 and CDR2: MNHNS and SASEGT.

The chain links TRBV19 to TRBJ2-1; D is uncertain. CDR1 LNHDA and CDR2 SQIVND come from the germline V gene (reference sequence). The CDR3 has 12 amino acids. V lost 5 bases and J lost 4, with 6 bases in between. The CDR3 sequence: CASSEPYNEQFF. The CDR3 nucleotides are TGTGCCAGTAGTGAGCCTTACAATGAGCAGTTCTTC. Filled out from reference TRBV19 and TRBJ2-1, the complete variable domain reads DGGITQSPKYLFRKEGQNVTLSCEQNLNHDAMYWYRQDPGQGLRLIYYSQIVNDFQKGDIAEGYSVSREKKESFPLTVTSAQKNPTAFYLCASSEPYNEQFFGPGTRLTVL.

The rearrangement uses TRBV6-1 and TRBJ1-6; 8 nucleotides match TRBD1. Germline trimming cut 8 bases from V and 8 bases from J; bases unmatched to any gene: 5. The CDR3 runs 13 residues. Germline V lookup: CDR1 MNHNS, CDR2 SASEGT. The CDR3 is CASGRGQDSPLHF. CDR3 sequence (DNA): TGTGCCAGCGGCAGGGGGCAAGATTCACCCCTCCACTTT.

The gene calls are TRBV5-1 and TRBJ2-7, with TRBD1 as a possible D gene (5 bases). V was clipped by 6 bases and J by 0 bases, with 16 bases between them. CDR1 and CDR2 (germline): SGHRS, YFSETQ. The CDR3 is made up of 15 amino acids. DNA of the CDR3: TGCGCCAGCAAACCAGGGTTAGTAAGCTCCTACGAGCAGTACTTC. Amino acid sequence: CASKPGLVSSYEQYF. Complete variable domain (other parts from reference TRBV5-1 and TRBJ2-7): KAGVTQTPRYLIKTRGQQVTLSCSPISGHRSVSWYQQTPGQGLQFLFEYFSETQRNKGNFPGRFSGRQFSNSRSEMNVSTLELGDSALYLCASKPGLVSSYEQYFGPGTRLTVT.

The CDR3 coding sequence is TGTGCCAGCAGCTTGTCTTCGTACACTGAAGCTTTCTTT. Translating gives CASSLSSYTEAFF. The J gene is TRBJ1-1, the V gene TRBV7-9; D not resolved. V was trimmed by 3 bases and J by 3 bases, leaving 8 bases between them. The CDR3 has 13 residues. Germline V gene data show CDR1 as SEHNR and CDR2 as FQNEAQ (reference sequence).

The rearrangement uses TRBV7-9 and TRBJ1-2, with 8 positions matching TRBD1. The V gene end was trimmed by 8 bases and the J gene end by 4 bases; junction bases not matched to a gene: 6. The germline CDR1 and CDR2 sequences are SEHNR and FQNEAQ (reference sequence). This CDR3 contains 13 residues. DNA for the CDR3: TGTGCCAGCTTGGGGACAGGTCCCTATGGCTACACCTTC. The encoded protein is CASLGTGPYGYTF.

The V and J genes are TRBV11-2 and TRBJ1-6, with D uncertain. The germline gives CDR1 SGHAT, CDR2 FQNNGV. Trimming took off 1 base at V and 0 bases at J, with 10 bases between the two ends. The CDR3 extends over 17 amino acids. The CDR3 sequence: CASSLGYSSSYNSPLHF. DNA for the CDR3: TGTGCCAGCAGCTTAGGTTATTCTAGCTCCTATAATTCACCCCTCCACTTT.

The DNA for the CDR3 is TGTGCCAGCAGGGACAGGGGAGGGCCGTCTGGCTACACCTTC. Translated: CASRDRGGPSGYTF. The chain combines TRBV28 with TRBJ1-2, with 9 bases fitting TRBD1. With 6 bases clipped from V and 7 bases from J, the junction kept 9 bases outside the gene matches. The CDR3 has 14 amino acids. Germline loops: CDR1 MDHEN, CDR2 SYDVKM.

The chain links TRBV9 to TRBJ2-3; 9 bases match TRBD2. V shed 4 bases and J 2 bases; nucleotides not matched to a gene: 14. CDR1 and CDR2 (germline): SGDLS, YYNGEE. The CDR3 is made up of 18 amino acids. The CDR3 bases are TGTGCCAGCAGCCCCCCCAACATAGCGGGGGATAACACAGATACGCAGTATTTT. This sequence encodes CASSPPNIAGDNTDTQYF. Full variable domain (rest looked up from reference TRBV9 and TRBJ2-3): DSGVTQTPKHLITATGQRVTLRCSPRSGDLSVYWYQQSLDQGLQFLIQYYNGEERAKGNILERFSAQQFPDLHSELNLSSLELGDSALYFCASSPPNIAGDNTDTQYFGPGTRLTVL.

Only one count was recorded for this clone. This rearrangement joins TRBV29-1 to TRBJ2-2; 7 bases map to TRBD1. The CDR3 length is 14 residues. The ends lost 7 bases at V and 0 bases at J; junction bases unmatched: 5. CDR1 SQVTM and CDR2 ANQGSEA come from the germline V gene. CDR3 in DNA: TGCAGCGCCTACGACAGGGCGAACACCGGGGAGCTGTTTTTT. It yields the protein CSAYDRANTGELFF.

V gene TRBV11-3 combines with J gene TRBJ1-2, with 9 positions matching TRBD1. CDR1 and CDR2 from the germline V gene are SGHNT and YENEEA. The CDR3 covers 16 residues. The V gene end was trimmed by 5 bases and the J gene end by 0 bases; junction bases not matched to a gene: 7. Here the CDR3 DNA reads TGTGCCAGCAGCAAGGGACAGGGAACAGCTAACTATGGCTACACCTTC. It codes for CASSKGQGTANYGYTF.

V gene TRBV2 combines with J gene TRBJ1-2; 8 bases agree with TRBD1. The CDR3 runs 14 residues. Germline CDR1 and CDR2: SNHLY and FYNNEI. J was trimmed by 11 bases and V by 5 bases; bases with no gene match: 13. CDR3 bases: TGTGCCAGCAGTTCCGGGACAGGCGCTATATCTTACACCTTC. This encodes CASSSGTGAISYTF.

J is TRBJ2-1 and V is TRBV18; D is possibly TRBD2 (5 bases). Germline V gene sequence: CDR1 KGHSH, CDR2 LQKENI. CDR3 length: 14 amino acids. V lost 2 bases, J lost 5 bases, and 10 bases lay in between. The CDR3 loop reads CASSPRELHNEQFF. CDR3 in DNA: TGTGCCAGCTCACCAAGGGAGCTACACAATGAGCAGTTCTTC.